The T cell receptor (beta chain) described here comes from a study of shared clonotypes between healthy human individuals. 200 ng DNA, approximately 31,000 T cell genomes, went into each sorted-subset replicate PCR. TCRdb's table, derived via immunoSEQ multiplex PCR, lists solely in-frame clones and lacks some. The top ten hold less than 0.15% of the sample, which has a few million clones, about 94% seen once. There were no recent acute infections or vaccinations among the donors, who were healthy HIV-negative adults. This clone showed up just once. The receptor comes from a man aged 18 to 29 in good health. Source material: naive CD4+ T cells sorted from blood. Subset of the sample: CD45RA+ positively selected.

CDR3 in amino acids: CAISRGLADNEQFF. The CDR3 DNA follows: TGTGCCATCAGTCGGGGACTAGCGGACAATGAGCAGTTCTTC. V usage is TRBV10-3 and J usage is TRBJ2-1; 11 nucleotides match TRBD2. The CDR3 runs 14 residues. Germline-derived CDR1 and CDR2 are ENHRY and SYGVKD. The trim removed 5 bases at V and 5 bases at J, leaving 2 bases unmatched.